A selection of T cell receptor beta chains follows, all from one sample in a study of T cells after yellow fever vaccination. Using its own MiXCR run on the 5' RACE reads, TCRdb lists one record per CDR3 protein. In the table there are about 260,000 distinct CDR3 sequences, roughly 5.2% of which are singletons. The source was CD4+ T cells sorted from PBMCs, collected on the day of the yellow fever booster vaccination. The source is a man younger than 35 who received the YFV17D yellow fever vaccine. Each CDR3 is given with its conserved first and last residue. The order of the fields is J gene, V gene, D gene, clone size, CDR3 protein, CDR3 DNA. The D gene is left open where the match is weak. A clone size is listed for some rows: how often the clone was seen (once, few, many), or a class if it is expanded.

TRBJ2-2 | TRBV20-1 | TRBD2 | few | CSATSGGGRSGELFF | TGCAGTGCTACCAGCGGGGGCGGTCGATCCGGGGAGCTGTTTTTT
TRBJ2-1 | TRBV7-2 | TRBD1 | few | CASSLDRAGGNEQFF | TGTGCCAGCAGTTTGGACAGGGCAGGTGGCAATGAGCAGTTCTTC
TRBJ1-1 | TRBV20-1 | NA | few | CSARRIAGYTEAFF | TGCAGTGCTAGAAGGATAGCGGGGTACACTGAAGCTTTCTTT
TRBJ1-4 | TRBV20-1 | NA | NA | CSANKQGNLEKLFF | TGCAGTGCCAACAAACAGGGCAACCTTGAAAAACTGTTTTTT
TRBJ1-2 | TRBV5-4 | NA | NA | CASSPPGRSDGYTF | TGTGCCAGCAGCCCTCCGGGACGGTCTGACGGCTACACCTTC
TRBJ1-1 | TRBV6-2/TRBV6-3 | NA | few | CASSWGSTGNTEAFF | TGTGCCAGCAGTTGGGGTTCGACAGGGAACACTGAAGCTTTCTTT
TRBJ2-5 | TRBV5-1 | NA | many | CASSSARMVQYF | TGCGCCAGCAGCTCTGCGAGAATGGTTCAGTACTTC
TRBJ2-2 | TRBV5-1 | NA | NA | CASSFSSGVDTGELFF | TGCGCCAGCAGCTTTAGTTCGGGAGTCGACACCGGGGAGCTGTTTTTT
TRBJ2-5 | TRBV7-2 | NA | NA | CASSLASSQETQYF | TGTGCCAGCAGCTTAGCTTCGTCCCAAGAGACCCAGTACTTC
TRBJ1-5 | TRBV20-1 | NA | NA | CSARVRQEPHQPQHF | TGCAGTGCTAGAGTGAGGCAGGAGCCGCATCAGCCCCAGCATTTT
TRBJ1-2 | TRBV9 | TRBD1 | few | CASSPGTGTIYGYTF | TGTGCCAGCAGCCCGGGGACAGGGACCATCTATGGCTACACCTTC
TRBJ1-2 | TRBV14 | NA | NA | CASSQYRSLVGYTF | TGTGCCAGCAGCCAGTACAGGTCACTGGTTGGCTACACCTTC
TRBJ2-7 | TRBV4-2 | TRBD1 | many | CASSPGGRGHYEQYF | TGTGCCAGCAGCCCCGGGGGCAGGGGGCATTACGAGCAGTACTTC
TRBJ2-3 | TRBV25-1 | NA | NA | CASRDRWGTDTQYF | TGTGCCAGCAGGGACAGATGGGGCACAGATACGCAGTATTTT
TRBJ1-4 | TRBV6-5 | NA | many | CASSLGFQVGEKLFF | TGTGCCAGCAGTCTCGGGTTCCAAGTTGGGGAAAAACTGTTTTTT
TRBJ1-5 | TRBV12-3/TRBV12-4 | TRBD1 | many | CASRGQGDSQPQHF | TGTGCCAGCAGAGGACAGGGGGATAGTCAGCCCCAGCATTTT
TRBJ1-2 | TRBV18 | NA | NA | CASSAPEQDAYTF | TGTGCCAGCTCCGCCCCAGAGCAGGACGCCTACACCTTC
TRBJ2-3 | TRBV9 | NA | many | CASSKSGDTQYF | TGTGCCAGCAGCAAGTCAGGGGACACGCAGTATTTT
TRBJ2-5 | TRBV23-1 | NA | many | CASPLRATQYF | TGCGCCAGCCCACTACGGGCCACCCAGTACTTC
TRBJ1-1 | TRBV5-1 | TRBD1 | few | CASSPGDRGTEAFF | TGCGCCAGCAGCCCCGGTGACAGGGGCACTGAAGCTTTCTTT
TRBJ1-1 | TRBV29-1 | NA | many | CSTSPRGMNTEAFF | TGCAGCACCTCACCCAGGGGCATGAACACTGAAGCTTTCTTT
TRBJ2-5 | TRBV7-2 | NA | few | CASSRQMETQYF | TGTGCCAGCAGCAGACAGATGGAGACCCAGTACTTC
TRBJ2-5 | TRBV6-5 | TRBD2 | NA | CASSERGGKETQYF | TGTGCCAGCAGCGAGCGGGGGGGAAAGGAGACCCAGTACTTC
TRBJ2-5 | TRBV20-1 | TRBD2 | few | CSAPSGGLETQYF | TGCAGTGCACCAAGCGGGGGGCTAGAGACCCAGTACTTC
TRBJ2-4 | TRBV20-1 | NA | NA | CSARLPLGGVDIQYF | TGCAGTGCTAGACTCCCCCTTGGCGGGGTGGACATTCAGTACTTC
TRBJ2-5 | TRBV12-3/TRBV12-4 | TRBD2 | few | CASSPSGGGQETQYF | TGTGCCAGCAGTCCAAGCGGGGGAGGCCAAGAGACCCAGTACTTC
TRBJ2-1 | TRBV4-2 | NA | many | CASSQGEAAAPSYNEQFF | TGTGCCAGCAGCCAAGGGGAGGCGGCCGCCCCTAGCTACAATGAGCAGTTCTTC
TRBJ1-4 | TRBV29-1 | TRBD1 | many | CSAGTATNEKLFF | TGCAGCGCCGGGACAGCAACTAATGAAAAACTGTTTTTT
TRBJ2-7 | TRBV29-1 | NA | many | CSVGGRFAYEQYF | TGCAGCGTGGGAGGACGTTTCGCCTACGAGCAGTACTTC
TRBJ2-7 | TRBV5-5 | TRBD2 | many | CASERTSAEKYEQYF | TGTGCCAGCGAAAGGACTAGCGCCGAAAAATACGAGCAGTACTTC
TRBJ1-1 | TRBV18 | TRBD1 | few | CASTPDQGANTEAFF | TGTGCCAGCACCCCGGACCAGGGGGCAAACACTGAAGCTTTCTTT
TRBJ1-4 | TRBV18 | TRBD1 | few | CASSPFEGAANEKLFF | TGTGCCAGCTCACCATTTGAGGGGGCTGCTAATGAAAAACTGTTTTTT
TRBJ1-2 | TRBV12-3/TRBV12-4 | NA | many | CASSLHYGYTF | TGTGCCAGCAGTTTACACTATGGCTACACCTTC
TRBJ2-1 | TRBV6-2/TRBV6-3 | NA | many | CASSYRAGQLYNEQFF | TGTGCCAGCAGTTACCGAGCGGGACAGCTTTACAATGAGCAGTTCTTC
TRBJ2-3 | TRBV6-4 | TRBD2 | NA | CASSDLAGGSTDTQYF | TGTGCCAGCAGTGACCTAGCGGGGGGTAGCACAGATACGCAGTATTTT
TRBJ1-4 | TRBV5-1 | TRBD1 | few | CASSLESDRVVEKLFF | TGCGCCAGCAGCTTGGAATCGGACAGGGTTGTTGAAAAACTGTTTTTT
TRBJ2-1 | TRBV3-1 | TRBD2 | NA | CASSKSAGAPGNEQFF | TGTGCCAGCAGTAAGTCAGCGGGGGCCCCTGGCAATGAGCAGTTCTTC
TRBJ2-3 | TRBV20-1 | NA | many | CSARGPGADTQYF | TGCAGTGCCCGGGGGCCCGGTGCAGATACGCAGTATTTT
TRBJ2-6 | TRBV18 | NA | NA | CASSPPGFAGANVLTF | TGTGCCAGCTCACCACCGGGCTTCGCTGGGGCCAACGTCCTGACTTTC
TRBJ2-7 | TRBV6-5 | TRBD2 | NA | CASSYSTSGATYEQYF | TGTGCCAGCAGTTACTCGACTAGCGGGGCAACCTACGAGCAGTACTTC
TRBJ1-4 | TRBV3-1 | TRBD1 | few | CASSQFQGEVEKLFF | TGTGCCAGCAGCCAATTCCAGGGGGAGGTTGAAAAACTGTTTTTT
TRBJ1-1 | TRBV6-5 | NA | NA | CASSYQQKPMNTEAFF | TGTGCCAGCAGTTACCAGCAGAAGCCCATGAACACTGAAGCTTTCTTT
TRBJ1-1 | TRBV10-3 | TRBD1 | few | CAISDPYRGTEAFF | TGTGCCATCAGTGATCCATACAGGGGCACTGAAGCTTTCTTT
TRBJ2-4 | TRBV4-1 | TRBD2 | few | CASSQGPRGVAGNIQYF | TGCGCCAGCAGCCAAGGCCCCCGAGGGGTAGCGGGGAACATTCAGTACTTC
TRBJ2-3 | TRBV4-1 | TRBD1 | few | CASSIGQGQRYF | TGCGCCAGCAGCATCGGACAGGGTCAGAGGTATTTT
TRBJ2-2 | TRBV2 | NA | many | CASSEVVTGELFF | TGTGCCAGCAGTGAAGTAGTCACCGGGGAGCTGTTTTTT
TRBJ2-3 | TRBV20-1 | TRBD2 | many | CSARDAGGSTDTQYF | TGCAGTGCTAGAGACGCGGGGGGGAGCACAGATACGCAGTATTTT
TRBJ1-3 | TRBV20-1 | NA | few | CSARGQGSSGNTIYF | TGCAGTGCGAGAGGGCAGGGAAGCTCTGGAAACACCATATATTTT
TRBJ2-7 | TRBV7-9 | NA | NA | CASSSNSDSGEQYF | TGTGCCAGCAGCTCCAACTCGGACAGTGGCGAGCAGTACTTC
TRBJ1-2 | TRBV7-2 | NA | many | CASSFNRDLTHGYTF | TGTGCCAGCAGCTTTAACCGGGACCTTACCCATGGCTACACCTTC